These T cell receptor beta chains were read from a single sample in a study of T-cell reconstitution after alpha-beta-depleted transplantation in children. TCRdb called the PCR reads again in MiXCR, with one record for every CDR3 protein. The table includes approximately 980,000 distinct CDR3 sequences, 25% to 35% detected once. Sample: PBMCs, mostly from graft donor cells, taken 360 days after TCRalphabeta/CD19-depleted stem cell transplant. These receptors were obtained from a boy less than two years old who had a stem cell transplant for SCID, so the T cells may come from the graft donor. CDR3s include the opening cysteine and the closing phenylalanine or tryptophan. A D gene is named only where the DNA matches it firmly. Clone size is given for some rows only: seen once, a few or many times, or a class if the clone is expanded.

clone_size,v_call,j_call,d_call,cdr3_nt,cdr3_aa
NA,TRBV6-1,TRBJ2-2,NA,TGTGCCAGCAGTACCGGCGGGGCTCTCCTTACCGGGGAGCTGTTTTTT,CASSTGGALLTGELFF
NA,TRBV7-7,TRBJ2-3,NA,TGTGCCAGCAGCCTTTCCTCAGCGACAGATACGCAGTATTTT,CASSLSSATDTQYF
few,TRBV7-2,TRBJ2-1,NA,TGTGCCAGCAGCTTAGGTAGTCGGAGGGATGAGCAGTTCTTC,CASSLGSRRDEQFF
NA,TRBV28,TRBJ2-2,NA,TGTGCCAGCAGTTTAGGCGGTACATTAGGGGAGCTGTTTTTT,CASSLGGTLGELFF
few,TRBV2,TRBJ2-1,NA,TGTGCCAGCAGTGAAAGGTGGGATAAGGGGCAGTTCTTC,CASSERWDKGQFF
NA,TRBV5-1,TRBJ2-2,NA,TGCGCCAGCTCGGCAGGGAGGAATTCCGGGGAGCTGTTTTTT,CASSAGRNSGELFF
many,TRBV12-3/TRBV12-4,TRBJ1-1,NA,TGTGCCAGCAGGGAACAGGAGAACACTGAAGCTTTCTTT,CASREQENTEAFF
few,TRBV5-1,TRBJ2-1,NA,TGCGCCAGCAGCGCGGACCTGACGGGTTACAATGAGCAGTTCTTC,CASSADLTGYNEQFF
NA,TRBV11-2,TRBJ2-7,NA,TGTGCCAGCAGCCTTGCGGAACTCTACGAGCAGTACTTC,CASSLAELYEQYF
few,TRBV9,TRBJ2-5,TRBD2,TGTGCCAGCAGCGTAGGAAGTAGCGGGGGGGCCGGGGAGACCCAGTACTTC,CASSVGSSGGAGETQYF
few,TRBV10-3,TRBJ2-5,NA,TGTGCCTGCGGTGGGGAAGAGACCCAGTACTTC,CACGGEETQYF
NA,TRBV20-1,TRBJ2-1,TRBD1,TGCAGTGCTCGACCCGGGACAGGGAACTACAATGAGCAGTTCTTC,CSARPGTGNYNEQFF
few,TRBV5-5,TRBJ2-7,NA,TGTGCCAGCAGAAAGCGTTTTAGGTACGAGCAGTACTTC,CASRKRFRYEQYF
few,TRBV12-3/TRBV12-4,TRBJ2-3,NA,TGTGCCAGCAGGTGGACCTGGGGAAAAGGAGGAACGCAGTATTTT,CASRWTWGKGGTQYF
NA,TRBV20-1,TRBJ1-2,TRBD1,TGCAGTGCTAGAACGCTGGTGGGACAGGAAAGTGGAGGCTACACCTTC,CSARTLVGQESGGYTF
few,TRBV4-2,TRBJ2-5,NA,TGTGCCAGCAGCCAGTCTACCGGGACAACAATTCAAGAGACCCAGTACTTC,CASSQSTGTTIQETQYF
NA,TRBV11-1,TRBJ2-1,TRBD2,TGTGCCAGCAGCGGAATTAGCGGGGGTTACAATGAGCAGTTCTTC,CASSGISGGYNEQFF
NA,TRBV11-1,TRBJ2-3,TRBD2,TGTGCCAGCAGCTTGGGACTAGCGGAGGAGGTAAACTGGGATACGCAGTATTTT,CASSLGLAEEVNWDTQYF
NA,TRBV5-4,TRBJ2-7,NA,TGTGCCAGCAGCTTGTTGCGGTTTTACTCCTACGAGCAGTACTTC,CASSLLRFYSYEQYF
few,TRBV28,TRBJ1-1,NA,TGTGCCAGCAGTTTCAACGACAGACCCTTGAACACTGAAGCTTTCTTT,CASSFNDRPLNTEAFF
few,TRBV20-1,TRBJ2-3,NA,TGCAGTGCTAGTCTGCGGGGGCTCACAGATACGCAGTATTTT,CSASLRGLTDTQYF
once,TRBV15,TRBJ1-2,NA,TGTGCCACCAGCAGAGATAGGGGCAGGTCCCTTGGCTACACCTTC,CATSRDRGRSLGYTF
few,TRBV12-3/TRBV12-4,TRBJ2-5,NA,TGTGCCAGCAGTTTTTGGCGGACCCAGTACTTC,CASSFWRTQYF
few,TRBV12-3/TRBV12-4,TRBJ1-3,NA,TGTGCCAGCAAGCGGCATTCCGGAAACACCATATATTTT,CASKRHSGNTIYF
few,TRBV6-1,TRBJ2-7,TRBD2,TGTGCCAGCAGTGAAATTGGCGGGGGGACCTACGAGCAGTACTTC,CASSEIGGGTYEQYF
few,TRBV3-1,TRBJ2-1,TRBD2,TGTGCCAGCAGCCAAGTAGAGACTAGCCAGTACAATGAGCAGTTCTTC,CASSQVETSQYNEQFF
NA,TRBV7-9,TRBJ1-1,NA,TGTGCCAGCAGCTTGTACGTTGAGAACACTGAAGCTTTCTTT,CASSLYVENTEAFF